The 16 T cell receptor beta chains reported below all come from one sample, sequenced in a study of T-cell reconstitution after alpha-beta-depleted transplantation in children. Unique molecular identifiers were built into the TCRbeta library. TCRdb reprocessed the PCR reads via MiXCR and lists one record per CDR3 protein. Of approximately 640,000 distinct CDR3 sequences detected, about 15% appear once; the ten largest clones hold 1.1%. The sample here was PBMCs from the stem cell graft donor, taken from the stem cell graft. The source of these receptors is a human donor who donated a stem cell graft to a child with acute myeloid leukemia.

In this sample, this clonotype turned up a few times. V and J are TRBV7-3 and TRBJ2-7; 7 bases agree with TRBD2. The CDR3 covers 13 residues. Per the germline V gene, CDR1 is SGHTA and CDR2 is FQGTGA. J was trimmed by 3 bases and V by 7 bases; bases with no gene match: 6. The CDR3 DNA sequence: TGTGCCAGCACCCCCGGCGGGGGCTACGAGCAGTACTTC. Translated, it gives CASTPGGGYEQYF.

The chain carries TRBV12-3 or TRBV12-4 and TRBJ2-3; a possible D gene is TRBD1 (5 bases). Trimming removed 5 bases from V and 1 base from J, with 13 bases in between. This CDR3 has 15 amino acids. This chain's CDR3 is CASSAEARGTDTQYF. CDR3 sequence (DNA): TGTGCCAGCAGTGCCGAGGCCAGGGGCACAGATACGCAGTATTTT.

This clonotype has more than one count but fewer than ten. This chain links TRBV20-1 with TRBJ1-1; D unclear. Germline V gives CDR1 DFQATT, CDR2 SNEGSKA (reference sequence). This CDR3 is 19 amino acids long. Trimming took 1 base from V and 0 from J, leaving 24 bases between them. The CDR3 DNA sequence: TGCAGTGCTAGAGTCTTCCCGCCGCCGGACCCTTTTTTGAACACTGAAGCTTTCTTT. Translated, it gives CSARVFPPPDPFLNTEAFF.

The chain uses TRBV4-3 and TRBJ2-7, with 7 bases fitting TRBD1. V shed 1 base and J 5 bases; nucleotides not matched to a gene: 8. In germline, CDR1 is LGHNA, CDR2 YSLEER. The CDR3 sequence is 15 residues long. Here the CDR3 reads CASSQGETGFDEQYF. The CDR3 DNA follows: TGCGCCAGCAGCCAAGGGGAGACAGGGTTCGACGAGCAGTACTTC.

This clonotype has a count of ten or more. This chain connects TRBV30 to TRBJ2-2; no clear D gene. Looked up from germline, CDR1 is GTSNPN and CDR2 is SVGIG (reference sequence). V was pared by 0 bases and J by 6 bases, with 11 bases between. The CDR3 has 14 residues. In nucleotides, the CDR3 is TGTGCCTGGAGTGTACGTAACGGTCCCGGGGAGCTGTTTTTT. It encodes CAWSVRNGPGELFF.

This clonotype was detected only a few times. The gene calls are TRBV7-9 and TRBJ1-2, with no clear D. V was cut by 2 bases and J by 2 bases, with 12 bases left in between. The CDR3 covers 15 residues. The germline gives CDR1 SEHNR, CDR2 FQNEAQ (reference sequence). In DNA form, the CDR3 reads TGTGCCAGCAGCTTATGGGGTGGCGCCAACTATGGCTACACCTTC. This gives the protein CASSLWGGANYGYTF.

This clonotype appeared many times. This chain uses TRBV20-1 with TRBJ2-7, with D hard to call. The germline gives CDR1 DFQATT, CDR2 SNEGSKA (reference sequence). Trimming pared 1 base from V and 5 bases from J, leaving 12 bases between. The CDR3 totals 13 residues. The CDR3 DNA reads TGCAGTGCTAGAGTGGGTGGGGATCACGAGCAGTACGTC. Translating gives CSARVGGDHEQYV.

There are many counts of this clonotype. The chain has TRBV4-3 and TRBJ2-3; 12 positions agree with TRBD2. J was trimmed by 1 base and V by 0 bases; bases with no gene match: 8. The CDR3 contains 19 residues. Per the germline V gene, CDR1 is LGHNA and CDR2 is YSLEER. CDR3 residues: CASSQDWASGGVGTDTQYF. The CDR3 DNA is TGCGCCAGCAGCCAAGATTGGGCTAGCGGGGGGGTCGGCACAGATACGCAGTATTTT.

V is TRBV25-1 and J is TRBJ1-1; the D gene is possibly TRBD1 (6 bases). Germline CDR1 MGHDK, CDR2 SYGVNS. V was clipped by 8 bases and J by 1 base, with 20 bases between them. The CDR3 has 16 amino acids. The CDR3 is CASRWTWGPENTEAFF. CDR3 in DNA: TGTGCCAGCCGCTGGACCTGGGGGCCCGAGAACACTGAAGCTTTCTTT.

CDR3 sequence (DNA): TGCGCCAGCAGCTTGGGGCCCGGACAGGTCTACGAGCAGTACGTC. Protein sequence: CASSLGPGQVYEQYV. The chain has TRBV5-1 and TRBJ2-7, with TRBD1 matching over 7 bases. The CDR3 contains 15 residues. The germline gives CDR1 SGHRS, CDR2 YFSETQ. The V gene end was trimmed by 0 bases and the J gene end by 3 bases; junction bases not matched to a gene: 6.

The rearrangement joins TRBV7-6 to TRBJ1-1; 8 nucleotides align to TRBD1. J was trimmed by 1 base and V by 1 base; bases with no gene match: 11. The CDR3 has 18 amino acids. Germline values: CDR1 SGHVS, CDR2 FNYEAQ. CDR3 loop: CASSLVRTGNTPNTEAFF. The CDR3 DNA follows: TGTGCCAGCAGCTTAGTAAGGACAGGGAATACCCCGAACACTGAAGCTTTCTTT.

The chain combines TRBV5-4 with TRBJ1-1; maybe TRBD1 (6 bases). The CDR3 contains 11 residues. The germline V and J ends were trimmed by 2 bases and 9 bases, with 8 bases remaining between them. CDR1 is SGHNT and CDR2 is YYREEE in the germline V gene (reference sequence). The chain's CDR3 is CASSFGGQAFF. The CDR3 nucleotides read TGTGCCAGCAGCTTCGGGGGGCAAGCTTTCTTT.

V and J are TRBV12-3 or TRBV12-4 and TRBJ2-3; TRBD2 matches at 14 bases. Trimming removed 7 bases from V and 6 bases from J; junction bases left unmatched: 15. This CDR3 has 18 amino acids. DNA of the CDR3: TGTGCCAGCACCGACTCCCTGACTAGCGGGGGGGCCTTGGATACGCAGTATTTT. The encoded protein is CASTDSLTSGGALDTQYF.

This clonotype was seen a few times. The rearrangement links TRBV20-1 to TRBJ2-1, with 7 bases fitting TRBD2. The length of the CDR3 is 15 residues. The V and J ends lost 6 bases and 0 bases, in that order; junction bases with no gene match: 8. CDR1 and CDR2 from the germline V gene are DFQATT and SNEGSKA (reference sequence). The CDR3 loop reads CSARLGGSSYNEQFF. CDR3 DNA: TGCAGTGCCCGTCTGGGGGGGAGCTCCTACAATGAGCAGTTCTTC.

This clonotype has just a few counts. The V call is TRBV19, the J call TRBJ1-5, with D perhaps TRBD1 (5 bases). The CDR3 extends over 14 amino acids. Trimming cost V 4 bases and J 3 bases, with 10 bases left between them. Germline V gives CDR1 LNHDA, CDR2 SQIVND (reference sequence). CDR3 bases: TGTGCCAGTAGTACCCGGGACTTCAATCAGCCCCAGCATTTT. It encodes CASSTRDFNQPQHF.

This clonotype was counted many times. Here the CDR3 reads CSAGRTGSYEQYV. In nucleotides, the CDR3 is TGCAGTGCTGGAAGGACAGGGTCCTACGAGCAGTACGTC. The chain joins TRBV20-1 to TRBJ2-7, with 8 bases fitting TRBD1. The CDR3 is 13 amino acids. Germline CDR1 reads DFQATT; CDR2 reads SNEGSKA (reference sequence). Unmatched junction bases numbered 4, after V lost 5 bases and J lost 1 base.